The entry that follows covers one TCR beta chain sequence. 60 Vbeta and 13 Jbeta primers were used in PCR. Libraries were prepared by immunoSEQ multiplex PCR; TCRdb keeps only in-frame clonotypes and omits some of them. The sample totals 45,000 to 65,000 clones. The record originates from a study of cytomegalovirus exposure and HLA in healthy donors. The CDR3 is 12 residues long. The germline V gene encodes CDR1 KGHSY and CDR2 FQNENV. Trimming took off 8 bases at V and 4 bases at J, with 11 bases between the two ends. Sequenced sample: PBMCs. The J gene is TRBJ1-1, the V gene TRBV16; D unclear. The receptor's source is a man in his late teens or twenties in good health and CMV-seropositive. The CDR3 is CASSRGSTEAFF. The CDR3 DNA reads TGTGCCAGCTCCCGAGGGAGCACTGAAGCTTTCTTT.